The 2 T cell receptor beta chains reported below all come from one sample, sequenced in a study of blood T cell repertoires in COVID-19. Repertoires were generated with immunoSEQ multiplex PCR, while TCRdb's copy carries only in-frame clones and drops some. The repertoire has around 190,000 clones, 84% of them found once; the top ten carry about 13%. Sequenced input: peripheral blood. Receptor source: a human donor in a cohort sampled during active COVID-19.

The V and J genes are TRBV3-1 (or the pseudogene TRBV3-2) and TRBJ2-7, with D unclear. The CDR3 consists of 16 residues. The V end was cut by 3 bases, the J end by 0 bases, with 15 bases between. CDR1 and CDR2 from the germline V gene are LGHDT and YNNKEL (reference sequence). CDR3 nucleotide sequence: TGTGCCAGCAGCCAGTACGGTGCCTCAAGCTCCTACGAGCAGTACTTC. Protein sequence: CASSQYGASSSYEQYF.

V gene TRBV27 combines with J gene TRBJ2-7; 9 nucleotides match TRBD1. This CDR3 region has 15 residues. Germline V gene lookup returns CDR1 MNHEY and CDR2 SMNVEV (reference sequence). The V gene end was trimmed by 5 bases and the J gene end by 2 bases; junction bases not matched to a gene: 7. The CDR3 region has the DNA TGTGCCAGCAGTAGATTGGGACAGGGACCCTACGAGCAGTACTTC. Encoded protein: CASSRLGQGPYEQYF.